This T cell receptor (beta chain) stems from a study of CD8 T cells in Susac syndrome. Losses at the gene ends were 5 bases for V and 2 bases for J; bases not matched to a gene: 4. This CDR3 is built from 14 residues. CDR1 and CDR2 from the germline V gene are SGHTA and FQGNSA. cDNA came from approximately 0.5 to 1 ug RNA primed by random hexamers. Amplification of TCR beta CDR3 spanned 54 Vbeta and 13 Jbeta via immunoSEQ multiplex PCR. One entry per CDR3 protein, called by TCRdb with MiXCR from the immunoSEQ multiplex PCR reads. The sample has about 150,000 distinct CDR3 sequences, approximately 94% seen once. Purification of the CD8+ and CD4+ T cells relied on negative isolation, and TEMRA cells underwent FACS enrichment. This clonotype showed up just once.

This chain links TRBV7-2 with TRBJ2-3, with 7 bases identical to TRBD1. The source of this sequence is a human donor in good health. Input material: CD4+ T cells from PBMCs. The chain's CDR3 is CASSRDRLTDTQYF. Here the CDR3 DNA reads TGTGCCAGCAGCCGGGACAGACTCACAGATACGCAGTATTTT.